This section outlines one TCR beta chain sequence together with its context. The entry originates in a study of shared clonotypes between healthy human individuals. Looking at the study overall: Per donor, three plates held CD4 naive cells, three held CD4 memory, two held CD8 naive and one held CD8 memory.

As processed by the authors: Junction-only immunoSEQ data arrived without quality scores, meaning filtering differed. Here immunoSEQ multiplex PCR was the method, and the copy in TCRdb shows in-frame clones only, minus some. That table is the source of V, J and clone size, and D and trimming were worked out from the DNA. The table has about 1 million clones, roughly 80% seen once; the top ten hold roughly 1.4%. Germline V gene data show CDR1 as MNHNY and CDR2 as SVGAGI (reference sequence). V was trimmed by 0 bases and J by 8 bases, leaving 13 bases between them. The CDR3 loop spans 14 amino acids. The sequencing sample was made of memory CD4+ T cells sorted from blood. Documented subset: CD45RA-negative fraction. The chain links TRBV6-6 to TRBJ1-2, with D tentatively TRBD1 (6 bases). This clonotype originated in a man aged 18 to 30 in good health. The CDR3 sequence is CASSYSTGAYGYTF. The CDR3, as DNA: TGTGCCAGCAGTTACTCGACGGGGGCCTACGGCTACACCTTC.